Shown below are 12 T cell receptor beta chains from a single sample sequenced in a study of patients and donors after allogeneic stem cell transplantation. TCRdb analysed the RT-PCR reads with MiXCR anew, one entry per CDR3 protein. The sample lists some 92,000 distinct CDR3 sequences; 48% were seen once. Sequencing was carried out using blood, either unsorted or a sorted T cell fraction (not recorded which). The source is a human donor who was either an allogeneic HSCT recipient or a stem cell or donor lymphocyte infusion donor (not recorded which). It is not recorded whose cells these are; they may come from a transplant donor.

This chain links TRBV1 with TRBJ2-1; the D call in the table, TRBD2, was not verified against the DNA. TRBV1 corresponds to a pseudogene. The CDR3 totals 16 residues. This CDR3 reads CTSSARRAGGGREQFF. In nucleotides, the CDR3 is TGCACCAGCAGCGCGCGCAGAGCGGGAGGAGGACGGGAGCAGTTCTTC.

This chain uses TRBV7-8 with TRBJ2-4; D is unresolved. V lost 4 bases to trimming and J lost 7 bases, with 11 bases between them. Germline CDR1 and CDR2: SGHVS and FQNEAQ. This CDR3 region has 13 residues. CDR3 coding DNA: TGTGCCAGCAGCTCCCCTTCGGTCAACATTCAGTACTTC. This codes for CASSSPSVNIQYF.

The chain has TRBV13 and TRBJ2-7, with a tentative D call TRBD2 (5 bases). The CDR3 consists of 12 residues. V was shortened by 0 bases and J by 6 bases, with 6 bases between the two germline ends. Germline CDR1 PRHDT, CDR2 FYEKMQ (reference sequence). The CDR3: CASSLGGLEQYF. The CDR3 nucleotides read TGTGCCAGCAGCTTAGGTGGACTCGAGCAGTACTTC.

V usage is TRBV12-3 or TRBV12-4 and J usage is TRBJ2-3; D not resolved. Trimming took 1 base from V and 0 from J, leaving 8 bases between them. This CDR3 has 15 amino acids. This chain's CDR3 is CASSLGTTSTDTQYF. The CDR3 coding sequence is TGTGCCAGCAGTTTAGGGACCACTAGCACAGATACGCAGTATTTT.

The CDR3: CASRRVRGENTEAFF. Written as DNA, the CDR3 is TGTGCCAGCAGGAGAGTCAGGGGGGAAAACACTGAAGCTTTCTTT. The rearrangement links TRBV5-4 to TRBJ1-1; 7 nucleotides agree with TRBD1. The ends lost 5 bases at V and 2 bases at J; junction bases unmatched: 9. Germline V CDR1 and CDR2: SGHNT, YYREEE (reference sequence). This CDR3 spans 15 amino acids.

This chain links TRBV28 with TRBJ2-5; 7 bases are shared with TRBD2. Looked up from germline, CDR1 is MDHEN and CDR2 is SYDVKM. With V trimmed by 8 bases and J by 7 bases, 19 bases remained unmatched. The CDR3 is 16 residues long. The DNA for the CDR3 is TGTGCCAGCGCCCCGGGACTATTCTTAGCCCTGGTGACCCAGTACTTC. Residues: CASAPGLFLALVTQYF.

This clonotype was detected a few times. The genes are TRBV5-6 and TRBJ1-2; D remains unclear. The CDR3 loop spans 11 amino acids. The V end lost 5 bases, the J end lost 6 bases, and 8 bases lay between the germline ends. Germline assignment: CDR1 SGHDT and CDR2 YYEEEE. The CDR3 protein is CASRLMDGYTF. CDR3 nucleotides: TGTGCCAGCAGGCTCATGGATGGCTACACCTTC.

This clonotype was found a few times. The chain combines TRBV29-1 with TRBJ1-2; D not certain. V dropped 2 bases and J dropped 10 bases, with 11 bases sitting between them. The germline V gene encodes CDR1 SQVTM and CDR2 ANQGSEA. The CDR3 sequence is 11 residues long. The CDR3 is CSVETRRDYTF. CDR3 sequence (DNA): TGCAGCGTTGAAACCCGCCGGGACTACACCTTC.

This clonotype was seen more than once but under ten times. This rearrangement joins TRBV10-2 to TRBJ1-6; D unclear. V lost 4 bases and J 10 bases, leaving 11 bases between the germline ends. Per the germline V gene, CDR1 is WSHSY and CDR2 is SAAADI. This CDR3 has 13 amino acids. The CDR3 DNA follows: TGCGCCAGCAGTGCCCGGGGTGGGTCACCCCTCCACTTT. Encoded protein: CASSARGGSPLHF.

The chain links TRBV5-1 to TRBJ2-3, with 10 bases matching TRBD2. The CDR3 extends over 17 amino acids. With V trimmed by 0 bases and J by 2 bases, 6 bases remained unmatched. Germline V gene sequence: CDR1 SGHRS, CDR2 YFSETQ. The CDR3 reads CASSLATSGKDTDTQYF. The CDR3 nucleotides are TGCGCCAGCAGCTTGGCAACTAGCGGGAAAGACACAGATACGCAGTATTTT.

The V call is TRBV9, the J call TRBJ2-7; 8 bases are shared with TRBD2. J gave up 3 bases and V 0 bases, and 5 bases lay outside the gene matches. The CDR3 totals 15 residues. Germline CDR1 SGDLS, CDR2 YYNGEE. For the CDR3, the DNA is TGTGCCAGCAGCGTAGGAGTAGCGGGACGCTACGAGCAGTACTTC. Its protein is CASSVGVAGRYEQYF. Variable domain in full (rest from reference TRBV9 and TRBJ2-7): DSGVTQTPKHLITATGQRVTLRCSPRSGDLSVYWYQQSLDQGLQFLIQYYNGEERAKGNILERFSAQQFPDLHSELNLSSLELGDSALYFCASSVGVAGRYEQYFGPGTRLTVT.

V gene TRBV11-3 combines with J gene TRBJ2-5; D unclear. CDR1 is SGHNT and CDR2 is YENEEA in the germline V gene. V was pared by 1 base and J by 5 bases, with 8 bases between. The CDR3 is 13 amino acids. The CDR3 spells CASSLVLGETQYF. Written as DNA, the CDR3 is TGTGCCAGCAGCTTAGTACTCGGGGAGACCCAGTACTTC.